What follows describes a single TCR beta chain. The sample comes from a study of blood T cell repertoires in COVID-19. Study in general: The United States, Italy and Spain were the sources of the acute and convalescent COVID-19 samples. Sample material is recorded as cDNA or gDNA derived from T cells, B-cell-depleted T cells, or PBMCs.

Germline V gene lookup returns CDR1 LNHDA and CDR2 SQIVND (reference sequence). V lost 9 bases, J lost 0 bases, and 13 bases stayed unmatched. The CDR3 loop spans 19 amino acids. In the original analysis: Estimates of nucleated cell counts were drawn from the amplification of reference gene primers. The table came from immunoSEQ multiplex PCR; TCRdb's copy has only in-frame clones and leaves some out. V and J calls plus clone size are reproduced from that table; the DNA served to infer D and trimming. The data hold approximately 180,000 clones, with around nine tenths observed a single time. Patients at the Seattle site were enrolled during active infection and followed longitudinally.

The rearrangement uses TRBV19 and TRBJ2-1; 14 bases align to TRBD2. This clonotype was obtained from a woman aged 70 to 79 with COVID-19, enrolled during active disease. The sequencing input was peripheral blood. CDR3 residues: CASGGAGLAGDISYNEQFF. The CDR3 DNA sequence: TGTGCCAGCGGGGGGGCGGGACTAGCGGGAGACATCTCCTACAATGAGCAGTTCTTC.